Below, 3 T cell receptor beta chains from the same sample are listed, as sequenced in a study of identical twins. TCRdb redid the calling of the 5' RACE reads with MiXCR, one entry per CDR3 protein. The sample shows a few hundred thousand distinct CDR3 sequences, roughly an eighth of them seen only once. The same sample was also studied in work on yellow fever vaccine responses in identical twins.

Input material: CD4+ T cells sorted from blood. Receptors originate from a woman under 30 in good health.

The chain combines TRBV6-2 or TRBV6-3 with TRBJ2-2, with 9 bases that match TRBD1. This CDR3 comprises 16 residues. The germline V gene has CDR1 MNHEY and CDR2 SVGEGT. The V gene end was trimmed by 2 bases and the J gene end by 6 bases; junction bases not matched to a gene: 7. The DNA of the CDR3 is TGTGCCAGCAGTTACAATACAGGGGGCGCATCCGGGGAGCTGTTTTTT. Its protein is CASSYNTGGASGELFF.

This clonotype was seen ten or more times. The chain joins TRBV12-3 or TRBV12-4 to TRBJ2-1; tentative D call: TRBD1 (6 bases). The CDR3 is 14 residues long. Trimming cost V 6 bases and J 3 bases, with 12 bases left between them. The CDR3 reads CASSPGAGYNEQFF. In DNA form, the CDR3 reads TGTGCCAGCAGCCCAGGGGCAGGCTACAATGAGCAGTTCTTC.

This clonotype was recorded a few times. V is TRBV6-2 or TRBV6-3 and J is TRBJ1-5, with D hard to call. CDR3 length: 16 residues. Per germline, CDR1 MNHEY and CDR2 SVGEGT. V shed 6 bases and J shed 1 base, with 16 bases lying between them. CDR3 bases: TGTGCCAGCAGCTCTCCAAGGGCGGGGAGCAATCAGCCCCAGCATTTT. This gives the protein CASSSPRAGSNQPQHF.